The TCR beta chain under discussion was sequenced for a study of cytomegalovirus exposure and HLA in healthy donors. The study's findings and limits: Follow-up analysis seemed to connect common viral pathogens with several of the most significant clusters identified. Follow-up analysis later connected one missense variant in DCLRE1C with trimming of TCR beta V- and J-genes. TCR beta sequences reportedly predicted most subjects' HLA-A and HLA-B alleles accurately.

Germline assignment: CDR1 MGHRA and CDR2 YSYEKL. The CDR3 is made up of 15 amino acids. V lost 4 bases, J lost 5 bases, and 10 bases stayed unmatched. As for this clone: No antigen is known for it.

The PCR was carried out with 60 Vbeta primers and 13 Jbeta primers. Some clones are missing from TCRdb's copy, which holds only in-frame ones; the method was immunoSEQ multiplex PCR. The table includes fewer than 150,000 clones, about 77% detected once. The receptor's source is a man aged 50 or older in good health and CMV-seronegative. The rearrangement joins TRBV4-1 to TRBJ2-5; 7 bases fit TRBD1. The sample taken for sequencing was PBMCs. The CDR3 region has the DNA TGCGCCAGCAGCCCACAGACAGGGCGGTCGGAGACCCAGTACTTC. Protein product: CASSPQTGRSETQYF.